This T cell receptor beta chain was retrieved from a study of OX40 agonist ivuxolimab in advanced cancers. Some clones are missing from TCRdb's copy, which holds only in-frame ones; the method was immunoSEQ multiplex PCR. The data contain 55,000 to 80,000 clones, around 80% of them singletons. The CDR3 runs 13 residues. The V gene lost 3 bases and the J gene lost 6 bases, with 9 bases spanning the gap. From germline, CDR1 is MNHEY and CDR2 SMNVEV (reference sequence). Sequencing used CD4+ or CD8+ T cells sorted from blood, obtained in a trial of the OX40 agonist ivuxolimab. This clonotype was obtained from an adult with an advanced solid tumor such as melanoma, head and neck, liver or kidney cancer. The chain joins TRBV27 to TRBJ2-4; D is possibly TRBD1 or TRBD2 (5 bases each). CDR3 region: CASSFRDGNIQYF. CDR3 DNA sequence: TGTGCCAGCAGTTTCCGGGACGGAAACATTCAGTACTTC.